This TCR beta chain was profiled in a study of cytomegalovirus exposure and HLA in healthy donors. Points from the study as a whole: Earlier analysis looked at TCR beta V segments, and most were productive about 87% or about 30% of the time. Researchers catalogued roughly 150 TCR beta chains as cytomegalovirus-associated. Analysis was carried out at a later point, and it linked a missense DCLRE1C variant to TCR beta V- and J-gene trimming.

Concerning this clone: Its target is unknown.

Germline V CDR1 and CDR2: MNHEY, SVGAGI. CDR3 length: 13 residues. 13 Jbeta primers and 60 Vbeta primers were used for the PCR. TCRdb's table, derived via immunoSEQ multiplex PCR, lists solely in-frame clones and lacks some. Of about 130,000 clones in the sample, 82% were seen once. The chain combines TRBV6-5 with TRBJ2-5; a possible D gene is TRBD2 (6 bases). The end of the DNA fits TRBJ2-7 better, so the J call may be wrong. The clonotype was recovered from a woman aged 50 to 60 in good health and CMV-seropositive. Sequencing was performed on PBMCs. CDR3 in amino acids: CASRALATHEQYF. CDR3 sequence (DNA): TGTGCCAGCAGGGCTCTAGCGACCCACGAGCAGTACTTC.